This T cell receptor beta chain was retrieved from a study of blood T cell repertoires in COVID-19. After removal of 10 bases from V and 0 bases from J, the junction contained 6 bases not matched to a gene. CDR3 length: 15 amino acids. Germline V gene sequence: CDR1 MNHEY, CDR2 SVGAGI. Produced via immunoSEQ multiplex PCR; TCRdb's table is partial and in-frame only. The sample carries hundreds of thousands of clones, about nine tenths recorded once. This clone was counted only a few times. The receptor comes from a man aged 35 to 55 who had recovered from COVID-19. Sequencing was done on a sample of PBMCs or T cells enriched from blood (not recorded which). The rearrangement joins TRBV6-5 to TRBJ2-1; 10 bases agree with TRBD2. The CDR3 protein is CANRLAGGSYNEQFF. The CDR3 nucleotides read TGTGCCAATAGATTAGCGGGGGGCTCCTACAATGAGCAGTTCTTC.